This T cell receptor beta chain was sequenced during a study of human T cells and chemical hapten exposure (dated by TCRdb to the early 2020s). Study-level background: For sensitization, 2% DPC in acetone was applied to a roughly 2 cm by roughly 2 cm area of upper inner arm skin. Weekly therapeutic DPC doses were additionally applied to the scalp of patients throughout the roughly 23-week study period. Patch testing was done on the upper back using Finn chambers containing 0.01% DPC, and results were scored after 6 days according to International Contact Dermatitis Research Group standards. The mostly female patient cohort included alopecia areata with under or over 50% scalp involvement, alopecia totalis and alopecia universalis. The libraries were sequenced as a pool, and the TCR yield per sample differed mostly because of small variations in library volumes within the pool. Peripheral blood TCR repertoire changes were tracked in vivo in alopecia patients during primary and secondary sensitization to the hapten diphenylcyclopropenone (DPC). Patient blood was sampled pre-sensitization (week 0) and at 2, 6 and about 24 weeks after DPC sensitization. Around 30 alopecia patients provided blood for TCR sequencing at one to four time points (pre-sensitization, 2, 6 and 24 weeks).

About this clonotype: Its antigen is still unknown. Per-base quality was not reported, and no clone a single base away is much larger than it.

What the authors observed across the whole study: Patch test score was positively correlated with the number of PT1 expanded TCRs, with significance at thresholds 8, 16 and 32 but not at 4. Alopecia, a presumed autoimmune disease, was present in all patients, so the immune response of the patients might differ from that of healthy individuals. Compared with pre-sensitization or healthy control sets, expanded TCRs formed significantly more large CDR3 similarity clusters, which is consistent with antigen-driven responses. DPC sensitization did not change the number of TCRs with a frequency above 1 in 1000, and there was no evidence of changes in global repertoire structure. Repeated subsampling changed both the strength of the expansion versus patch-test correlation and the threshold at which the correlation became significant.

The sample's time point label, decoded: pre-sensitization, week 0. Read against the paper, the sample's treatment or condition label means: therapeutic diphenylcyclopropenone sensitization with weekly scalp DPC. At every patch-test visit, the blood draw took place before the patch test was put on. To be eligible, patients had to be aged 18 to 70, diagnosed with alopecia and judged suitable for DPC therapy, while pregnant patients were excluded. Total RNA was extracted from unfractionated whole blood collected in Tempus Blood RNA tubes. Library creation used RACE. The reads were generated on a NextSeq 500. During library preparation, unique molecular identifiers were attached to individual cDNA molecules so that TCRs could be counted in a quantitative, reproducible way. For every blood RNA sample, sequencing covered both the TCR alpha and TCR beta chains. The authors' pipeline ran thus. The median number of TCRs per sample was 90,000 to 100,000, ranging from roughly 20,000 to 690,600. The Decombinator software suite was used to annotate the V, J and CDR3 of the TCR reads. For the PS versus PT1 abundance plots, all samples were subsampled to the same number of TCRs (28,000). TCRs were defined as expanded if absent before sensitization and observed at least eight times at the 2-week time point. The public reads were reprocessed in TCRdb via fastp at Q25 and MiXCR, keeping in-frame beta chains. Rows matching on CDR3 protein sequence are summarized as one entry with the most common DNA and genes. V and J calls and clone size were set by TCRdb, not the authors. The table for this sample lists 280,000 or so distinct CDR3 sequences; around 7% of them were counted only once. The ten largest clonotypes hold approximately 1.2% of the sample.

From its cysteine to its phenylalanine, the CDR3 spans 14 amino acids. CDR3 DNA only is kept here, 42 bases in frame from base 1. From the germline V gene, CDR1 is SNHLY and CDR2 is FYNNEI. V is shortened by 8 bases, J by 0 bases, and the region joining them spans 8 bases. The TCR comes from a man between 18 and 35 years old with alopecia areata. Some clones in this sample may be carry-over from other donors' samples. The V gene is TRBV2 and the J gene is TRBJ2-6, with the D gene too uncertain to name. The sample here was whole blood, taken in connection with sensitization to the hapten diphenylcyclopropenone (DPC). The CDR3 region has the sequence CASSPGSGANVLTF. Here is the DNA: TGTGCCAGCTCCCCGGGCTCTGGGGCCAACGTCCTGACTTTC.